This paragraph covers one T cell receptor (beta chain) sequence. No antigen is known for it. Trimming removed 1 base at V and 6 bases at J, with 16 bases between. The CDR3 length is 15 residues. Germline V gene lookup returns CDR1 LGHNA and CDR2 YNFKEQ. A sample-barcoded 5' primer and a J-beta primer mix were used in a second PCR of roughly 7 to 12 cycles. TCRdb reprocessed the 5' RACE reads via MiXCR and lists one record per CDR3 protein. The sample lists some 800,000 distinct CDR3 sequences, around two fifths occurring once. The data originate from a study of blood T cells in healthy people across ages. Points from the study as a whole: Possibly, changes in expanded clonotypes were confounded because donor CMV status was unknown.

Material for sequencing was blood. V and J are TRBV4-2 and TRBJ2-7, with a tentative D call TRBD2 (6 bases). This receptor was identified in a man between 60 and 75 years old in good health. As DNA, the CDR3 is TGTGCCAGCAGCCAAGCGCCGGGACTCTGGGGCGAGCAGTACTTC. Translated, it gives CASSQAPGLWGEQYF.